This TCR beta chain is from a study of blood T cell repertoires in COVID-19. Study as a whole: Donors in the United States, Italy and Spain gave samples during acute or convalescent COVID-19. From T cells, B-cell-depleted T cells, or PBMCs came the material, which was cDNA or gDNA.

Per the authors' pipeline: Amplification of reference gene primers was used by the study to estimate nucleated cell counts. Profiled with immunoSEQ multiplex PCR; TCRdb holds only in-frame clones, not every one. V and J calls and clone size are copied from that table; D and trimming were computed from the DNA. The sample carries tens of thousands of clones, 87% recorded once. Looked up from germline, CDR1 is MDHEN and CDR2 is SYDVKM. Trimming removed 5 bases at V and 4 bases at J, with 15 bases between. This CDR3 comprises 15 residues. The chain uses TRBV28 and TRBJ1-5; tentative D call: TRBD1 (6 bases). Sequencing used peripheral blood. The sequence came from a woman aged 45-65 years with active or convalescent COVID-19. CDR3 in amino acids: CASSGSLRGNQPQHF. CDR3 bases: TGTGCCAGCAGTGGGAGCCTCAGGGGAAATCAGCCCCAGCATTTT.